What follows are 29 T cell receptor beta chains derived from one specimen sequenced in a study of blood T cell repertoires in COVID-19. The table came from immunoSEQ multiplex PCR; TCRdb's copy has only in-frame clones and leaves some out. The sample includes fewer than 120,000 clones, 75% to 80% of them seen just once. The sequencing sample was made of peripheral blood. The receptor source for this set is a woman aged 80 or over with active or convalescent COVID-19.

The sample holds one count of this clone. This sequence joins TRBV12-5 and TRBJ2-7, with D possibly being TRBD2 (5 bases). This CDR3 comprises 14 residues. Per the germline V gene, CDR1 is LGHNT and CDR2 is FRNRAP. Deletions cut 9 bases from V and 2 bases from J, with 17 bases between. The CDR3 coding sequence is TGTGCTAGCCGGCGTCGAGGGCCACCCTACGAGCAGTACTTC. As protein: CASRRRGPPYEQYF. Variable domain in full (rest from reference TRBV12-5 and TRBJ2-7): DARVTQTPRHKVTEMGQEVTMRCQPILGHNTVFWYRQTMMQGLELLAYFRNRAPLDDSGMPKDRFSAEMPDATLATLKIQPSEPRDSAVYFCASRRRGPPYEQYFGPGTRLTVT.

This clone rates as medium-sized. The rearrangement uses TRBV15 and TRBJ2-7, with D possibly matching TRBD1 (5 bases). CDR1 is LNHNV and CDR2 is YYDKDF in the germline V gene (reference sequence). Deletions cut 4 bases from V and 3 bases from J, with 7 bases between. The CDR3 runs 12 residues. As DNA, the CDR3 is TGTGCCACCAGCACAGGACACTACGAGCAGTACTTC. It encodes CATSTGHYEQYF.

V gene TRBV27 combines with J gene TRBJ1-5; possibly TRBD1 for D (5 bases). The length of the CDR3 is 14 residues. V was shortened by 7 bases and J by 7 bases, with 17 bases between the two germline ends. Germline CDR1 reads MNHEY; CDR2 reads SMNVEV (reference sequence). The CDR3 DNA reads TGTGCCAGCACCCCGGGGAGGGGAGGCCAGCCCCAGCATTTT. It yields the protein CASTPGRGGQPQHF.

This rearrangement joins TRBV20-1 to TRBJ2-1; maybe TRBD2 (6 bases). The germline gives CDR1 DFQATT, CDR2 SNEGSKA (reference sequence). The ends were cut back, 3 bases at V and 1 base at J, with 10 bases in the middle. This CDR3 has 14 residues. The CDR3 loop reads CSASWAGSYNEQFF. CDR3 nucleotides: TGCAGTGCTAGTTGGGCGGGATCCTACAATGAGCAGTTCTTC.

The chain has TRBV7-9 and TRBJ2-7; 11 bases fit TRBD2. The germline V gene encodes CDR1 SEHNR and CDR2 FQNEAQ (reference sequence). The CDR3 runs 18 residues. Losses at the gene ends were 2 bases for V and 1 base for J; bases not matched to a gene: 10. Here the CDR3 reads CASSLWRGGLAVSYEQYF. CDR3 DNA: TGTGCCAGCAGCTTATGGAGGGGGGGACTAGCGGTTTCCTACGAGCAGTACTTC.

CDR3 DNA sequence: TGTGCCAGCAGCGGGACAGGGTTAAAGCAGTTCTTC. The encoded protein is CASSGTGLKQFF. The genes are TRBV2 and TRBJ2-1; 9 bases agree with TRBD1. CDR3 length: 12 residues. The V and J ends lost 6 bases and 11 bases, in that order; junction bases with no gene match: 5. Germline values: CDR1 SNHLY, CDR2 FYNNEI.

The chain employs TRBV10-3 and TRBJ2-1, with D tentatively TRBD2 (5 bases). The germline V and J ends were trimmed by 0 bases and 4 bases, with 13 bases remaining between them. The CDR3 loop spans 16 amino acids. Germline V gives CDR1 ENHRY, CDR2 SYGVKD. The DNA of the CDR3 is TGTGCCATCAGTGAGTCGGTTAGTAGCGTTTACAATGAGCAGTTCTTC. Amino acids: CAISESVSSVYNEQFF.

This sequence joins TRBV5-4 and TRBJ2-1, with D possibly matching TRBD1 (5 bases). The CDR3 contains 12 residues. Germline V gene sequence: CDR1 SGHNT, CDR2 YYREEE (reference sequence). Trimming left V 3 bases short and J 6 bases short, with 7 bases between. CDR3 sequence (DNA): TGTGCCAGCAGCTCAGACAGCAATGAGCAGTTCTTC. The encoded protein is CASSSDSNEQFF.

The chain is built from TRBV2 and TRBJ1-5; TRBD1 agrees at 7 bases. CDR1 is SNHLY, CDR2 FYNNEI, per germline. CDR3 length: 14 residues. J was trimmed by 6 bases and V by 8 bases; bases with no gene match: 10. CDR3 region: CASLTYRGSQPQHF. CDR3 in DNA: TGTGCCAGCTTAACGTACAGGGGCTCTCAGCCCCAGCATTTT.

This clone was observed once. The rearrangement joins TRBV29-1 to TRBJ2-2; 7 bases agree with TRBD1. Germline assignment: CDR1 SQVTM and CDR2 ANQGSEA. The trim removed 4 bases at V and 1 base at J, leaving 3 bases unmatched. This CDR3 region has 14 residues. The CDR3, as DNA: TGCAGCGTTGGCCGGGACAGGAACACCGGGGAGCTGTTTTTT. Its protein product is CSVGRDRNTGELFF.

The V gene is TRBV4-3, the J gene TRBJ1-4, with 7 bases lining up with TRBD1. The ends lost 5 bases at V and 7 bases at J; junction bases unmatched: 7. Germline V gene sequence: CDR1 LGHNA, CDR2 YSLEER. This CDR3 region has 14 residues. The CDR3 DNA is TGCGCCAGCAGCAAAAACAGGGGTGGTGAAAAACTGTTTTTT. It specifies CASSKNRGGEKLFF.

J is TRBJ2-1 and V is TRBV18; 8 bases map to TRBD1. J gave up 4 bases and V 5 bases, and 13 bases lay outside the gene matches. Germline CDR1 reads KGHSH; CDR2 reads LQKENI. CDR3 length: 17 amino acids. CDR3 region: CASSTGARGQGYNEQFF. CDR3 bases: TGTGCCAGCTCAACAGGTGCCCGAGGACAGGGATACAATGAGCAGTTCTTC.

The DNA for the CDR3 is TGTGCCAGCAGCGTAGATACAGTTAATAATTCACCCCTCCACTTT. This codes for CASSVDTVNNSPLHF. The gene calls are TRBV9 and TRBJ1-6; D remains ambiguous. V lost 0 bases to trimming and J lost 5 bases, with 9 bases between them. Germline V gene sequence: CDR1 SGDLS, CDR2 YYNGEE. The CDR3 is 15 amino acids. Full variable domain (outside the CDR3, taken from reference TRBV9 and TRBJ1-6): DSGVTQTPKHLITATGQRVTLRCSPRSGDLSVYWYQQSLDQGLQFLIQYYNGEERAKGNILERFSAQQFPDLHSELNLSSLELGDSALYFCASSVDTVNNSPLHFGNGTRLTVT.

The chain links TRBV14 to TRBJ2-4; tentatively, D is TRBD2 (5 bases). The length of the CDR3 is 16 residues. V was shortened by 0 bases and J by 9 bases, with 18 bases between the two germline ends. Per germline, CDR1 SGHDN and CDR2 FVKESK. As DNA, the CDR3 is TGTGCCAGCAGCCAAGATTTCACGGGGTCCCATAGCATTCAGTACTTC. Encoded protein: CASSQDFTGSHSIQYF.

V and J are TRBV19 and TRBJ1-2; no definite D call. The CDR3 has 15 amino acids. V lost 9 bases to trimming and J lost 4 bases, with 21 bases between them. The germline CDR1 and CDR2 sequences are LNHDA and SQIVND (reference sequence). The CDR3 spells CASSNLLGSLYGYTF. CDR3 coding DNA: TGTGCCAGCTCGAACCTCCTAGGCAGCCTCTATGGCTACACCTTC.

V usage is TRBV10-3 and J usage is TRBJ2-1; 8 bases map to TRBD1. J lost 5 bases, V lost 2 bases, and 5 bases had no gene match. This CDR3 spans 15 amino acids. CDR1 ENHRY and CDR2 SYGVKD come from the germline V gene. The CDR3 DNA reads TGTGCCATCAGTGAGAATACAGGGGGACACAATGAGCAGTTCTTC. It is translated as CAISENTGGHNEQFF.

V and J are TRBV6-2 or TRBV6-3 and TRBJ2-1; 12 nucleotides line up with TRBD2. From germline, CDR1 is MNHEY and CDR2 SVGEGT. The CDR3 totals 16 residues. V trimming: 2 bases; J trimming: 9 bases; junction bases outside the gene matches: 8. The CDR3 region is CASSYPRTSGIGEQFF. CDR3 nucleotide sequence: TGTGCCAGCAGTTACCCGAGGACTAGCGGGATCGGTGAGCAGTTCTTC.

V usage is TRBV18 and J usage is TRBJ2-2, with 15 bases identical to TRBD2. The J segment lost 5 bases and the V segment lost 0 bases, leaving 1 base of the junction unmatched. The CDR3 loop spans 17 amino acids. Germline values: CDR1 KGHSH, CDR2 LQKENI. CDR3 amino acids: CASSPPGLAGGTGELFF. CDR3 nucleotides: TGTGCCAGCTCACCACCGGGACTAGCGGGAGGTACCGGGGAGCTGTTTTTT.

The chain uses TRBV18 and TRBJ2-7; D perhaps matches TRBD1 (6 bases). Germline V gene sequence: CDR1 KGHSH, CDR2 LQKENI. CDR3 length equals 15 residues. Between the trimmed V and J ends, which lost 6 bases and 1 base, there was a span of 16 bases. CDR3 residues: CASSRLMGASYEQYF. DNA of the CDR3: TGTGCCAGCTCCCGACTGATGGGGGCGTCCTACGAGCAGTACTTC.

The DNA of the CDR3 is TGTGCCAGCAGTACGACGGGAGGCACCGGGGAGCTGTTTTTT. This gives the protein CASSTTGGTGELFF. The rearrangement uses TRBV6-4 and TRBJ2-2; 7 positions agree with TRBD2. This CDR3 contains 14 residues. Trimming cost V 5 bases and J 4 bases; bases outside gene matches: 4. The V gene's germline CDR1 is MRHNA and CDR2 SNTAGT.

The chain joins TRBV7-2 to TRBJ1-1; 7 bases are shared with TRBD1. The germline V gene encodes CDR1 SGHTA and CDR2 FQGNSA. The ends lost 5 bases at V and 3 bases at J; junction bases unmatched: 9. The CDR3 runs to 15 residues. Here the CDR3 reads CASSVDRYLDTEAFF. The CDR3 coding sequence is TGTGCCAGCAGCGTGGACAGGTATCTTGACACTGAAGCTTTCTTT.

This chain links TRBV23-1 with TRBJ2-1; the D gene is possibly TRBD2 (6 bases). TRBV23-1 is labeled an ORF, and its function is uncertain. V lost 8 bases and J lost 1, with 24 bases in between. The CDR3 totals 18 residues. CDR3: CASPFVTGEVGSYNEQFF. CDR3 DNA sequence: TGCGCCAGCCCCTTCGTGACGGGAGAGGTGGGGTCCTACAATGAGCAGTTCTTC.

The chain has TRBV28 and TRBJ1-2, with 7 bases fitting TRBD1. The trim removed 5 bases at V and 4 bases at J, leaving 10 bases unmatched. CDR3 size: 15 residues. CDR1 and CDR2 (germline): MDHEN, SYDVKM. The CDR3 here is CASSPGGTLAYGYTF. The CDR3 nucleotides read TGTGCCAGCAGTCCAGGGGGAACTTTGGCCTATGGCTACACCTTC.

The rearrangement links TRBV19 to TRBJ1-5; no clear D. The V gene lost 7 bases and the J gene lost 1 base, with 14 bases spanning the gap. This CDR3 has 15 amino acids. Germline CDR1 reads LNHDA; CDR2 reads SQIVND (reference sequence). The CDR3, as DNA: TGTGCCAGTACCGGAGGAGGGTACAGCAATCAGCCCCAGCATTTT. Translated: CASTGGGYSNQPQHF.

This chain uses TRBV2 with TRBJ2-2; the D gene is possibly TRBD1 (6 bases). This CDR3 is 17 amino acids long. CDR1 SNHLY and CDR2 FYNNEI come from the germline V gene. V dropped 7 bases and J dropped 3 bases, with 21 bases sitting between them. The CDR3 reads CASTPLPGPGDTGELFF. CDR3 coding DNA: TGTGCCAGCACCCCCCTCCCGGGACCAGGGGACACCGGGGAGCTGTTTTTT.

CDR3 sequence reads: CASSSILGGSGNTIYF. DNA for the CDR3: TGCGCCAGCAGCTCAATACTAGGGGGTTCTGGAAACACCATATATTTT. The chain joins TRBV5-1 to TRBJ1-3, with a weak D call TRBD1 (6 bases). The length of the CDR3 is 16 residues. Germline V gives CDR1 SGHRS, CDR2 YFSETQ. V was cut by 3 bases and J by 1 base, with 14 bases left in between.

The chain couples TRBV28 to TRBJ2-3; 8 positions match TRBD1. CDR3 length: 16 residues. V shed 5 bases and J 4 bases; nucleotides not matched to a gene: 11. Germline CDR1 is MDHEN and CDR2 is SYDVKM. The CDR3 sequence is CASSDTTGAVADTQYF. DNA of the CDR3: TGTGCCAGCAGTGACACGACAGGGGCCGTGGCAGATACGCAGTATTTT. The variable domain in full, completed from reference TRBV28 and TRBJ2-3, reads DVKVTQSSRYLVKRTGEKVFLECVQDMDHENMFWYRQDPGLGLRLIYFSYDVKMKEKGDIPEGYSVSREKKERFSLILESASTNQTSMYLCASSDTTGAVADTQYFGPGTRLTVL.

In its sample, this clone was seen a few times. The rearrangement uses TRBV11-2 and TRBJ2-1; 15 nucleotides match TRBD2. V gave up 5 bases and J gave up 10 bases; unmatched junction bases: 9. The CDR3 is made up of 16 amino acids. Germline CDR1 and CDR2: SGHAT and FQNNGV. This chain's CDR3 is CASSPYPGLAGGEQFF. The CDR3 bases are TGTGCCAGCAGCCCGTACCCCGGACTAGCGGGAGGGGAGCAGTTCTTC.

The genes are TRBV5-1 and TRBJ2-7; possibly TRBD2 for D (6 bases). The CDR3 consists of 15 residues. The germline V and J ends were trimmed by 0 bases and 6 bases, with 16 bases remaining between them. Germline V gene sequence: CDR1 SGHRS, CDR2 YFSETQ. This CDR3 is CASSLGSEGLREQYF. The CDR3 nucleotides read TGCGCCAGCAGCTTGGGGTCGGAGGGGCTACGCGAGCAGTACTTC.